This entry lists 16 T cell receptor beta chains sequenced from one sample in a study of T-cell reconstitution after alpha-beta-depleted transplantation in children (dated by TCRdb to the mid-2010s). Libraries were constructed by PCR. The instrument was an Illumina HiSeq 2500. Molecular barcoding was employed in the preparation of TCR libraries, with unique molecular identifiers being used to normalize TCRbeta repertoire quantification. TCRdb reran the public reads through fastp at Q25 and MiXCR, keeping productive beta chains. Duplicate CDR3 protein sequences are folded into a single record with the most common DNA and genes. In this sample the table shows 200,000 to 300,000 distinct CDR3 sequences, around 12% of which occur a single time. The top ten hold roughly 2.8% of the sample. Sample: PBMCs from the stem cell graft donor, taken from the stem cell graft. The receptor set was obtained from a human donor who donated a stem cell graft to a child with acute lymphoblastic leukemia.

This clonotype was seen many times. V is TRBV28 and J is TRBJ2-6; 9 bases fit TRBD1. V gave up 3 bases and J gave up 0 bases; unmatched junction bases: 12. This CDR3 is built from 20 residues. The germline CDR1 and CDR2 sequences are MDHEN and SYDVKM. CDR3 nucleotide sequence: TGTGCCAGCAGTTTCACCGGGACAGGGCACCCTAACTCTGGGGCCAACGTCCTGACTTTC. This translates into CASSFTGTGHPNSGANVLTF.

Many counts were recorded for this clonotype. The chain combines TRBV28 with TRBJ2-1, with D perhaps matching TRBD1 (5 bases). Germline assignment: CDR1 MDHEN and CDR2 SYDVKM. The CDR3 is 14 amino acids. Trimming took 3 bases from V and 8 from J, leaving 14 bases between them. CDR3 bases: TGTGCCAGCAGTTTCACCAGGGTAGGAGATGAGCAGTTCTTC. Residues: CASSFTRVGDEQFF.

This clonotype was seen many times. This sequence joins TRBV12-3 or TRBV12-4 and TRBJ1-2; TRBD1 might be the D (5 bases). The CDR3 sequence is 13 residues long. Trimming removed 6 bases at V and 10 bases at J, with 18 bases between. CDR3 sequence (DNA): TGTGCCAGCAGCCCGGGACCCTACGAGGACTACACCTTC. It codes for CASSPGPYEDYTF.

This clonotype came up a few times. V gene TRBV19 combines with J gene TRBJ2-1; possibly TRBD2 for D (6 bases). V lost 5 bases and J 3 bases, leaving 11 bases between the germline ends. The CDR3 is 14 residues long. Germline CDR1 reads LNHDA; CDR2 reads SQIVND (reference sequence). The CDR3 loop reads CASSPGLVYNEQFF. CDR3 in DNA: TGTGCCAGTAGTCCGGGACTCGTCTACAATGAGCAGTTCTTC.

In this sample, this clonotype turned up many times. V gene TRBV14 combines with J gene TRBJ2-5; 7 positions agree with TRBD1. V dropped 1 base and J dropped 5; count of bases not matched to a gene: 7. Germline V CDR1 and CDR2: SGHDN, FVKESK. CDR3 length: 15 amino acids. The CDR3 bases are TGTGCCAGCAGCCAAGGGACAGGAGGATGGGAGACCCAGTACTTC. Its translation is CASSQGTGGWETQYF.

This clonotype appeared many times. The CDR3 sequence: CASSLRVGNGDTDTQYF. As DNA, the CDR3 is TGTGCCAGCAGCTTACGAGTAGGGAACGGTGACACAGATACGCAGTATTTT. This chain links TRBV11-2 with TRBJ2-3; D call uncertain. This CDR3 has 17 amino acids. Germline loops: CDR1 SGHAT, CDR2 FQNNGV. V shed 2 bases and J shed 2 bases, with 17 bases lying between them.

This clonotype was detected only once. The chain uses TRBV9 and TRBJ1-4, with 8 bases aligning to TRBD1. The CDR3 contains 14 residues. Trimming cost V 4 bases and J 8 bases; bases outside gene matches: 7. Germline V gene data show CDR1 as SGDLS and CDR2 as YYNGEE. In DNA form, the CDR3 reads TGTGCCAGCAGCTTTGGACAGGGTGGCGAAAAACTGTTTTTT. Protein: CASSFGQGGEKLFF.

This clonotype came up many times. V gene TRBV7-2 combines with J gene TRBJ1-1; a weak D match, TRBD1 (5 bases). Between the trimmed V and J ends, which lost 3 bases and 4 bases, there was a span of 12 bases. Germline V gives CDR1 SGHTA, CDR2 FQGNSA. This CDR3 spans 14 amino acids. This CDR3 reads CASSFRSRGTEAFF. The CDR3 nucleotides are TGTGCCAGCAGCTTTCGCTCGAGGGGCACTGAAGCTTTCTTT.

This clonotype was seen at least ten times. The J gene is TRBJ2-1, the V gene TRBV11-2; 10 bases are shared with TRBD2. Losses at the gene ends were 5 bases for V and 8 bases for J; bases not matched to a gene: 12. From germline, CDR1 is SGHAT and CDR2 FQNNGV. The CDR3 is made up of 16 amino acids. CDR3 bases: TGTGCCAGCAGCCAGGAACTAGCGGGGCTTAGGGATGAGCAGTTCTTC. Its translation: CASSQELAGLRDEQFF. Together with reference TRBV11-2 and TRBJ2-1, the CDR3 gives the full variable domain: EAGVAQSPRYKIIEKRQSVAFWCNPISGHATLYWYQQILGQGPKLLIQFQNNGVVDDSQLPKDRFSAERLKGVDSTLKIQPAKLEDSAVYLCASSQELAGLRDEQFFGPGTRLTVL.

This clonotype was recorded at least ten times. The J gene is TRBJ2-2, the V gene TRBV5-1; TRBD1 matches 7 bases. From germline, CDR1 is SGHRS and CDR2 YFSETQ. The CDR3 loop spans 14 amino acids. Trimming removed 0 bases from V and 5 bases from J; junction bases left unmatched: 1. In DNA, the CDR3 is TGCGCCAGCAGCTTGGTACAGGGGACCGGGGAGCTGTTTTTT. It translates to CASSLVQGTGELFF. Full variable domain (rest looked up from reference TRBV5-1 and TRBJ2-2): KAGVTQTPRYLIKTRGQQVTLSCSPISGHRSVSWYQQTPGQGLQFLFEYFSETQRNKGNFPGRFSGRQFSNSRSEMNVSTLELGDSALYLCASSLVQGTGELFFGEGSRLTVL.

In its sample, this clonotype was seen many times. The chain uses TRBV11-1 and TRBJ2-1; maybe TRBD1 (6 bases). V lost 6 bases and J lost 5, with 17 bases in between. The CDR3 runs 15 residues. CDR1 SGHAT and CDR2 FQDESV come from the germline V gene (reference sequence). CDR3 in amino acids: CASSHVIRGHNEQFF. For the CDR3, the DNA is TGTGCCAGCAGTCATGTAATCAGGGGCCACAATGAGCAGTTCTTC.

This clonotype has ten or more counts. The gene calls are TRBV20-1 and TRBJ1-6; weak D call: TRBD1 (6 bases). Per the germline V gene, CDR1 is DFQATT and CDR2 is SNEGSKA (reference sequence). The CDR3 runs 16 residues. Deletions cut 2 bases from V and 6 bases from J, with 17 bases between. The CDR3 spells CSARKEGDILNSPLHF. CDR3 in DNA: TGCAGTGCTAGAAAGGAGGGGGACATCCTTAATTCACCCCTCCACTTT.

This clonotype has at least ten counts. The V and J genes are TRBV6-1 and TRBJ2-3; perhaps TRBD2 as D (6 bases). CDR3 length: 14 amino acids. The germline V and J ends were trimmed by 8 bases and 0 bases, with 12 bases remaining between them. Germline-derived CDR1 and CDR2 are MNHNS and SASEGT. The CDR3 sequence: CASLQGTSTDTQYF. In DNA, the CDR3 is TGTGCCAGCCTACAAGGGACTAGCACAGATACGCAGTATTTT.

The table lists this clonotype with many counts. The V and J genes are TRBV20-1 and TRBJ1-2; TRBD1 is a possible D gene (5 bases). V dropped 1 base and J dropped 2 bases, with 11 bases sitting between them. The CDR3 runs to 14 residues. CDR1 is DFQATT, CDR2 SNEGSKA, per germline (reference sequence). The CDR3 here is CSARASSGNYGYTF. CDR3 coding DNA: TGCAGTGCTAGAGCATCATCAGGGAACTATGGCTACACCTTC.

This clonotype was seen repeatedly, ten times or more. The chain is built from TRBV7-9 and TRBJ2-7, with D tentatively TRBD1 (6 bases). The V gene lost 5 bases and the J gene lost 5 bases, with 19 bases spanning the gap. Germline CDR1 is SEHNR and CDR2 is FQNEAQ (reference sequence). The CDR3 spans 15 residues. CDR3 sequence reads: CASSAKTTGEDEQYF. The CDR3 DNA reads TGTGCCAGCAGCGCTAAGACGACAGGAGAGGACGAGCAGTACTTC.

This clonotype has at least ten counts. J is TRBJ2-7 and V is TRBV5-6; weak D call: TRBD1 (6 bases). Germline V gene data show CDR1 as SGHDT and CDR2 as YYEEEE. V shed 0 bases and J shed 2 bases, with 9 bases lying between them. The CDR3 loop spans 14 amino acids. The CDR3 protein is CASSLAGEPYEQYF. The DNA for the CDR3 is TGTGCCAGCAGCTTGGCAGGGGAACCCTACGAGCAGTACTTC.